Presented here are 21 T cell receptor beta chains from one specimen sequenced in a study of beta chain features in type 1 diabetes. Expressed TCRB transcripts were sequenced because the entire RNA isolate underwent reverse transcription. The repertoire was sequenced with immunoSEQ multiplex PCR; TCRdb's copy has only in-frame clones and lacks some. In the table there are 330,000 or so clones, 14% of which are singletons. The sequenced material came from central memory CD4+ T cells from blood. The receptors here all came from a young man in good health.

V gene TRBV5-4 combines with J gene TRBJ2-1, with D possibly matching TRBD2 (5 bases). This CDR3 has 15 amino acids. Trimming pared 0 bases from V and 7 bases from J, leaving 14 bases between. Germline V gene data show CDR1 as SGHNT and CDR2 as YYREEE (reference sequence). The CDR3 sequence: CASSLDGKGRNEQFF. CDR3 DNA: TGTGCCAGCAGCTTGGACGGGAAGGGAAGAAATGAGCAGTTCTTC.

V and J are TRBV30 and TRBJ1-3; D is unresolved. CDR3 length: 13 amino acids. V gave up 4 bases and J gave up 0 bases, with 7 bases separating them. CDR1 and CDR2 from the germline V gene are GTSNPN and SVGIG (reference sequence). The CDR3 coding sequence is TGTGCCTGGAAACCCCCCTCTGGAAACACCATATATTTT. Translation: CAWKPPSGNTIYF.

V usage is TRBV5-4 and J usage is TRBJ2-2, with 9 bases fitting TRBD1. CDR1 is SGHNT, CDR2 YYREEE, per germline (reference sequence). The CDR3 extends over 15 amino acids. V trimming: 2 bases; J trimming: 6 bases; junction bases outside the gene matches: 5. CDR3 sequence: CASSFGYRGPGELFF. The CDR3 bases are TGTGCCAGCAGCTTCGGATACAGGGGGCCCGGGGAGCTGTTTTTT.

For the CDR3, the DNA is TGTGCCAGCAGTTACCTTGACAGGGGAAGGAACACTGAAGCTTTCTTT. Its protein product is CASSYLDRGRNTEAFF. V gene TRBV6-5 combines with J gene TRBJ1-1, with 8 bases fitting TRBD1. V gave up 2 bases and J gave up 1 base; unmatched junction bases: 6. Per the germline V gene, CDR1 is MNHEY and CDR2 is SVGAGI. This CDR3 is built from 16 residues.

In this sample, this clone turned up a few times. The rearrangement links TRBV13 to TRBJ1-6; 8 bases match TRBD1. Germline V gene sequence: CDR1 PRHDT, CDR2 FYEKMQ (reference sequence). This CDR3 has 17 residues. V lost 5 bases and J lost 6; bases outside the gene matches: 12. Here the CDR3 reads CASSETGVASGNSPLHF. In nucleotides, the CDR3 is TGTGCCAGCAGCGAGACAGGGGTGGCGTCCGGTAATTCACCCCTCCACTTT.

In this sample, this clone turned up a few times. The V gene is TRBV2, the J gene TRBJ1-3, with a tentative D call TRBD1 (5 bases). Germline loops: CDR1 SNHLY, CDR2 FYNNEI. The CDR3 consists of 15 residues. V lost 4 bases, J lost 0 bases, and 10 bases lay in between. CDR3 sequence (DNA): TGTGCCAGCAGTGGGGACTTGAGCTCTGGAAACACCATATATTTT. Translation gives CASSGDLSSGNTIYF.

This clone was seen more than once but under ten times. This chain uses TRBV6-1 with TRBJ2-7, with TRBD2 identical over 8 bases. Trimming took 10 bases from V and 5 from J; bases not matched to a gene: 16. The CDR3 runs to 15 residues. In germline, CDR1 is MNHNS, CDR2 SASEGT. CDR3 nucleotide sequence: TGTGCCACCCAAAGGGTGTCGGGAGGGCCTCACGAGCAGTACGTC. It translates to CATQRVSGGPHEQYV.

The rearrangement links TRBV19 to TRBJ2-2; D remains ambiguous. The CDR3 sequence is 15 residues long. Trimming cost V 3 bases and J 0 bases, with 8 bases left between them. Germline CDR1 LNHDA, CDR2 SQIVND (reference sequence). The CDR3 sequence is CASSIEFANTGELFF. The CDR3, as DNA: TGTGCCAGTAGTATCGAGTTCGCGAACACCGGGGAGCTGTTTTTT.

The chain links TRBV4-3 to TRBJ2-3; 9 bases align to TRBD2. Unmatched junction bases numbered 7, after V lost 1 base and J lost 5 bases. The CDR3 is 16 residues long. CDR1 and CDR2 (germline): LGHNA, YSLEER. This CDR3 reads CASSQVVAGVKDTQYF. The CDR3 coding sequence is TGCGCCAGCAGCCAAGTTGTAGCGGGAGTTAAAGATACGCAGTATTTT.

The genes are TRBV2 and TRBJ2-1, with 10 bases matching TRBD2. The J segment lost 4 bases and the V segment lost 9 bases, leaving 6 bases of the junction unmatched. This CDR3 is 14 amino acids long. The germline V gene has CDR1 SNHLY and CDR2 FYNNEI. This chain's CDR3 is CASRTSGRYNEQFF. In DNA, the CDR3 is TGTGCCAGTCGGACTAGCGGACGTTACAATGAGCAGTTCTTC.

This clone has more than one count but fewer than ten. This chain links TRBV7-2 with TRBJ1-5; D not certain. Germline assignment: CDR1 SGHTA and CDR2 FQGNSA. V was pared by 5 bases and J by 6 bases, with 20 bases between. This CDR3 comprises 16 residues. CDR3 sequence: CASSPIASKSSQPQHF. In nucleotides, the CDR3 is TGTGCCAGCAGCCCCATAGCGTCCAAGTCCAGTCAGCCCCAGCATTTT.

V and J are TRBV5-5 and TRBJ2-5; no reliable D call. The CDR3 is 15 amino acids. CDR1 is SGHKS, CDR2 YYEKEE, per germline (reference sequence). Trimming left V 1 base short and J 5 bases short, with 15 bases between. CDR3 in amino acids: CASSLRLGFEETQYF. CDR3 in DNA: TGTGCCAGCAGCTTGAGGTTAGGGTTTGAGGAGACCCAGTACTTC. The whole variable domain, remainder taken from reference TRBV5-5 and TRBJ2-5, is DAGVTQSPTHLIKTRGQQVTLRCSPISGHKSVSWYQQVLGQGPQFIFQYYEKEERGRGNFPDRFSARQFPNYSSELNVNALLLGDSALYLCASSLRLGFEETQYFGPGTRLLVL.

V and J are TRBV7-2 and TRBJ1-1, with D possibly being TRBD1 (5 bases). Per the germline V gene, CDR1 is SGHTA and CDR2 is FQGNSA. Deletions cut 3 bases from V and 7 bases from J, with 9 bases between. The CDR3 is made up of 12 amino acids. This chain's CDR3 is CASSLGQVEAFF. The CDR3 DNA is TGTGCCAGCAGCTTGGGGCAGGTTGAAGCTTTCTTT.

In DNA, the CDR3 is TGTGCCACTACGGGGGGCAACTATGGCTACACCTTC. Translating it yields CATTGGNYGYTF. The gene calls are TRBV19 and TRBJ1-2; a weak D match, TRBD1 (6 bases). This CDR3 region has 12 residues. V lost 10 bases to trimming and J lost 2 bases, with 11 bases between them. Germline assignment: CDR1 LNHDA and CDR2 SQIVND (reference sequence).

The V and J genes are TRBV29-1 and TRBJ1-5; no definite D call. This CDR3 is 13 amino acids long. Germline CDR1 reads SQVTM; CDR2 reads ANQGSEA. V was clipped by 4 bases and J by 0 bases, with 7 bases between them. The CDR3 DNA reads as TGCAGCGTTGGGGGTTCTAGCAATCAGCCCCAGCATTTT. This translates into CSVGGSSNQPQHF.

The rearrangement joins TRBV4-2 to TRBJ2-3; 11 bases match TRBD2. The CDR3 length is 14 residues. Trimming at V came to 0 bases and at J to 13 bases, leaving 6 bases not matched to a gene. Germline V CDR1 and CDR2: LGHNA, YNFKEQ. CDR3 protein: CASSQDFTSGSEYF. The DNA of the CDR3 is TGTGCCAGCAGCCAAGATTTCACTAGCGGGAGTGAGTATTTT.

The gene calls are TRBV11-2 and TRBJ2-1, with TRBD1 as a possible D gene (5 bases). The CDR3 consists of 13 residues. Germline-derived CDR1 and CDR2 are SGHAT and FQNNGV. Between the trimmed V and J ends, which lost 3 bases and 5 bases, there was a span of 8 bases. This CDR3 is CASSFKQDNEQFF. The CDR3, as DNA: TGTGCCAGCAGCTTCAAACAGGACAATGAGCAGTTCTTC.

This sequence joins TRBV9 and TRBJ2-5; TRBD2 aligns across 7 bases. Trimming cost V 2 bases and J 5 bases; bases outside gene matches: 9. Germline CDR1 is SGDLS and CDR2 is YYNGEE. This CDR3 is 15 amino acids long. The DNA of the CDR3 is TGTGCCAGCAGCGTGCTCGGACTAGTTGACGAGACCCAGTACTTC. Translation gives CASSVLGLVDETQYF.

This clone has more than one count but fewer than ten. The chain uses TRBV2 and TRBJ2-2, with 10 bases matching TRBD2. The CDR3 consists of 17 residues. Trimming cost V 2 bases and J 5 bases; bases outside gene matches: 8. Germline-derived CDR1 and CDR2 are SNHLY and FYNNEI. The CDR3 sequence: CASSESPLAGVTGELFF. DNA for the CDR3: TGTGCCAGCAGTGAAAGTCCCCTAGCGGGGGTAACCGGGGAGCTGTTTTTT.

The gene calls are TRBV18 and TRBJ2-7, with TRBD1 as a possible D gene (6 bases). V shed 2 bases and J shed 0 bases, with 8 bases lying between them. The CDR3 contains 14 residues. Germline V CDR1 and CDR2: KGHSH, LQKENI. CDR3 region: CASSPTGSSYEQYV. In DNA, the CDR3 is TGTGCCAGCTCACCAACAGGGAGCTCCTACGAGCAGTACGTC.

The J gene is TRBJ2-5, the V gene TRBV4-2; no clear D gene. Germline CDR1 and CDR2: LGHNA and YNFKEQ. The length of the CDR3 is 12 residues. V shed 3 bases and J shed 6 bases, with 8 bases lying between them. CDR3 sequence (DNA): TGTGCCAGCAGCCAGAAGGAAAAGACCCAGTACTTC. Its translation is CASSQKEKTQYF.